This T cell receptor (beta chain) emerged from a study of T cells in Graves' hyperthyroidism and ophthalmopathy. General observations from the study: Ophthalmopathy and stable hyperthyroidism were separated by a 13 V-J model. Blood held most thyroid clonotypes expanded above 0.001 frequency.

V gave up 2 bases and J gave up 0 bases, with 10 bases separating them. CDR1 is SGHRS, CDR2 YFSETQ, per germline. The CDR3 runs 15 residues. Using RNA transcripts as the source, TCR beta CDR3 regions were amplified. RT-PCR in the first round (using the HTBI primer set) targeted the TCR CDR3. TCRdb recomputed calls from the multiplex PCR reads with MiXCR, one row per CDR3 protein. The sample records under 800,000 distinct CDR3 sequences, about 14% being singletons. In the case of this clonotype: Its antigen is currently unknown.

Sequenced: blood. The chain uses TRBV5-1 and TRBJ2-3, with D possibly being TRBD1 (6 bases). The TCR originated in a woman aged 18-30 years with Graves' hyperthyroidism. DNA for the CDR3: TGCGCCAGCAGCTTATACAGGGCTAGCACAGATACGCAGTATTTT. The encoded protein is CASSLYRASTDTQYF.